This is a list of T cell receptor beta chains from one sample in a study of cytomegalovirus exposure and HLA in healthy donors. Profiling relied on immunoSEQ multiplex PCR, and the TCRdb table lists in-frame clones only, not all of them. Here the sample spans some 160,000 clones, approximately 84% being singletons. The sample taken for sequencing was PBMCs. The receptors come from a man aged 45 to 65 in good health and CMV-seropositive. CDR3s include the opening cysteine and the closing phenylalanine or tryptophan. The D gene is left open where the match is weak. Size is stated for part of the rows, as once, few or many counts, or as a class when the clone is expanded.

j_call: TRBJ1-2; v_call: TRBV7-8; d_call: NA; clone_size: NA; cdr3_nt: TGTGCCAGCAGCTTACCCAGGGCCTATGGCTACACCTTC; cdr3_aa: CASSLPRAYGYTF
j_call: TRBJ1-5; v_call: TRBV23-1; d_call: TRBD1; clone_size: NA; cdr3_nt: TGCGCCAGCAGGCAGACAGGGGGCGACAGGCCCCAGCATTTT; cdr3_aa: CASRQTGGDRPQHF
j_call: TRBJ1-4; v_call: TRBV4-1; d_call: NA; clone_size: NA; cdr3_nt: TGCGCCAGCAGCCAAGAAGGGCGACAGCCTAATGAAAAACTGTTTTTT; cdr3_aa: CASSQEGRQPNEKLFF
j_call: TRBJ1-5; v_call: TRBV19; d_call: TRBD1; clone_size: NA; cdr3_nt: TGTGCCAGTACCGGGACAGGGGCGAGCAATCAGCCCCAGCATTTT; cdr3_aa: CASTGTGASNQPQHF
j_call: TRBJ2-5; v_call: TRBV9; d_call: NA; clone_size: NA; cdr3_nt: TGTGCCAGCAGCCCACTTGGGTCCCCGGGAGAGACCCAGTACTTC; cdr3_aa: CASSPLGSPGETQYF
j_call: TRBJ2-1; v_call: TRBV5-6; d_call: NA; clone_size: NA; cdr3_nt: TGTGCCAGCAGCTCCGGACTCTTCGGTGAGCAGTTCTTC; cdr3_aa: CASSSGLFGEQFF
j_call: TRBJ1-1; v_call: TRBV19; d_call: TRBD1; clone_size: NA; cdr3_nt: TGTGCCAGTAGTGTTCGGGGACAGGGGAACACTGAAGCTTTCTTT; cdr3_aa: CASSVRGQGNTEAFF
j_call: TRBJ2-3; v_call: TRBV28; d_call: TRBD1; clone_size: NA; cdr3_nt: TGTGCCAGCAGTAGTCCGACAGGGGGGTCGCCAGATACGCAGTATTTT; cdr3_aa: CASSSPTGGSPDTQYF
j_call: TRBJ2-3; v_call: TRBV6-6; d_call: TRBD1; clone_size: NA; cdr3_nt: TGTGCCAGCAGGTCCGGGACAGCCCCAGATACGCAGTATTTT; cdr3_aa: CASRSGTAPDTQYF
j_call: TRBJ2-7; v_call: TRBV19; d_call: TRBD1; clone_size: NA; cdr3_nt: TGTGCCAGTAGTATGGCCCGGGACAGGGGTCGGTACGAGCAGTACTTC; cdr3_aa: CASSMARDRGRYEQYF
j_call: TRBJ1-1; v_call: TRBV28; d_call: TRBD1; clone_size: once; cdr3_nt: TGTGCCAGCAGTTTAAGATTTGGGGACAGAGGCACTGAAGCTTTCTTT; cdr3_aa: CASSLRFGDRGTEAFF
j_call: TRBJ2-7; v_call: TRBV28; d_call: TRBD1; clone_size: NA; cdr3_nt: TGTGCCAGCGGCTACAGGGGACAGACCTCTACGAGAGAGCAGTACTTC; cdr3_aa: CASGYRGQTSTREQYF
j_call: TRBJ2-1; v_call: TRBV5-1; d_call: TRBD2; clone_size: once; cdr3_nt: TGCGCCAGCAGCTCAGGGGAGCGGGAGAGGTTCAATGAGCAGTTCTTC; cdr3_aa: CASSSGERERFNEQFF
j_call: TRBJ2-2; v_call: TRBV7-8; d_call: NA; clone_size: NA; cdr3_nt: TGTGCCAGCAGCTTAACGCCCGGCACCGGGGAGCTGTTTTTT; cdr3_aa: CASSLTPGTGELFF
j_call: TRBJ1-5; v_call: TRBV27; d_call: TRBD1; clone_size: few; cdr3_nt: TGTGCCAGCAGAACCAGGGGGAGAAGCAATCAGCCCCAGCATTTT; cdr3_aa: CASRTRGRSNQPQHF
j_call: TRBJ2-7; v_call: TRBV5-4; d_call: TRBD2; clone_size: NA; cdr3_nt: TGTGCCAGCAGCCCTCGGGGACTAGCGGGAGGGGGACGCTCTTACGAGCAGTACTTC; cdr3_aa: CASSPRGLAGGGRSYEQYF
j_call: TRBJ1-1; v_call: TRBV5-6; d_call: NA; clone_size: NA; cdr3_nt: TGTGCCAGCAGCTTGCGAACAGGGTTATATGAAGCTTTCTTT; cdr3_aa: CASSLRTGLYEAFF
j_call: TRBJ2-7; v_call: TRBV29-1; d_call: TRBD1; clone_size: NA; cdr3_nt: TGCAGCGTTGCTACTAGGGACAGGCCGCCCGAGCAGTACTTC; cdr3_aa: CSVATRDRPPEQYF
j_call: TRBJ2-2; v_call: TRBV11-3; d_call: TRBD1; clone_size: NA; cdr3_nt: TGTGCCAGCAGCCTCAGGGGGCTGGGCGGGGAGCTGTTTTTT; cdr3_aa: CASSLRGLGGELFF
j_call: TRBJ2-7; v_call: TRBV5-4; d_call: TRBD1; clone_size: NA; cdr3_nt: TGTGCCAGCAGCTTGGCCGAACAGGGGAAGCACGAGCAGTACTTC; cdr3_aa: CASSLAEQGKHEQYF
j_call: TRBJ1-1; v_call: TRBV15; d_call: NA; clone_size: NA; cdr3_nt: TGTGCCACCAGCAGAGGGACTATGTGGGGTATGAACACTGAAGCTTTCTTT; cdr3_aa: CATSRGTMWGMNTEAFF
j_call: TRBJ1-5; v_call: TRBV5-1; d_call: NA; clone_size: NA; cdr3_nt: TGCGCCAGCAGCCTGGGAGATGGGCCCCAGCATTTT; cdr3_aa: CASSLGDGPQHF
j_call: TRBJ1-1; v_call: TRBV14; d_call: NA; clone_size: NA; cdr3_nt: TGTGCCAGCAGTTGGGGCATGAACACTGAAGCTTTCTTT; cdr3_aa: CASSWGMNTEAFF
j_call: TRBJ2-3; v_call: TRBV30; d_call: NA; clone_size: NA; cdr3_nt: TGTGCCTGGAGTGTACGGAGGGTGGGCGATACGCAGTATTTT; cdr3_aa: CAWSVRRVGDTQYF
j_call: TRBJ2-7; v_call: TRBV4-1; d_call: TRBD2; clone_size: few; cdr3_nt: TGCGCCAGCAGCCAAGTAGGGCTAGCGGGGGACGAGCAGTACTTC; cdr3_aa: CASSQVGLAGDEQYF
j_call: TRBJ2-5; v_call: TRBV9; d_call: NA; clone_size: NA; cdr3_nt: TGTGCCAGCAGCGTATCCCGCCAAGAGACCCAGTACTTC; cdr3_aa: CASSVSRQETQYF
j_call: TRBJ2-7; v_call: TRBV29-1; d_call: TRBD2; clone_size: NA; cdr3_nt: TGCAGCGTTGAGGCTAGCGGCAACTACGAGCAGTACTTC; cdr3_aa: CSVEASGNYEQYF
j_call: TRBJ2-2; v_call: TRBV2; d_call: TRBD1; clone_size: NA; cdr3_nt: TGTGCCAGCAGTGATGGGACAGCTAACACCGGGGAGCTGTTTTTT; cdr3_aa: CASSDGTANTGELFF